A selection of T cell receptor beta chains follows, all from one sample in a study of blood T cells in healthy people across ages. One entry per CDR3 protein results from TCRdb running MiXCR on the 5' RACE reads. The sample gives about 580,000 distinct CDR3 sequences, around 48% of which show up once; around 23% is in the top ten. The sequenced sample consisted of blood. The receptors shown here come from a man older than 75 in good health. Both conserved end residues are part of each CDR3.

v_call: TRBV5-1
cdr3_aa: CASSLESGLEQYF

v_call: TRBV3-1
cdr3_aa: CASSDWGAEKLFF

v_call: TRBV20-1
cdr3_aa: CSAVTYEQYF

v_call: TRBV10-3
cdr3_aa: CAISDGDTEAFF

v_call: TRBV2
cdr3_aa: CASMGTGGDFGWSYEQYF

v_call: TRBV20-1
cdr3_aa: CSASGGVTDTQYF

v_call: TRBV5-1
cdr3_aa: CASSLVKGRHADTQYF

v_call: TRBV20-1
cdr3_aa: CSAREYTSGNNEQFF

v_call: TRBV6-2/TRBV6-3
cdr3_aa: CASSPRDRGNEKLFF

v_call: TRBV29-1
cdr3_aa: CSAGGGTGTDTQYF

v_call: TRBV29-1
cdr3_aa: CSVEGERSVGDGYTF

v_call: TRBV3-1
cdr3_aa: CASSQGGTDENIQYF

v_call: TRBV21-1
cdr3_aa: CASSVPGLAGTYQETQYF

v_call: TRBV5-1
cdr3_aa: CASSLRGRGTDTQYF

v_call: TRBV10-3
cdr3_aa: CAISVVAGDGETQYF

v_call: TRBV20-1
cdr3_aa: CSARSGRMTDTQYF

v_call: TRBV5-1
cdr3_aa: CASSAVGSSYNEQFF